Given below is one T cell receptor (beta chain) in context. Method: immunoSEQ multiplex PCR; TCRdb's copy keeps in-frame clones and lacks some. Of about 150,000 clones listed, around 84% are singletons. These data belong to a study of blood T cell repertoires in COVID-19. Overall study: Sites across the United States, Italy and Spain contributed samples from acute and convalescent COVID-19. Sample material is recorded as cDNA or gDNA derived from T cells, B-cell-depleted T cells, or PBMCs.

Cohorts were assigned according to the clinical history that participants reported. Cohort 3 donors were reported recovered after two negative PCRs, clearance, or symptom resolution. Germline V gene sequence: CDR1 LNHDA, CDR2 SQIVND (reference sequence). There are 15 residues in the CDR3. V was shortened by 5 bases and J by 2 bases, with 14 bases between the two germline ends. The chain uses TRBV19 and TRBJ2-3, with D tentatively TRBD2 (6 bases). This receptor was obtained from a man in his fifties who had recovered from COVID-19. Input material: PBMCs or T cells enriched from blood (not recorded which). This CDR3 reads CASSPLAGLTDTQYF. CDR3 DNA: TGTGCCAGTAGTCCCCTCGCGGGGCTCACAGATACGCAGTATTTT.